The entry that follows covers one TCR beta chain sequence. Its specificity is not known. Each CDR3 protein is one row after TCRdb ran MiXCR on the 5' RACE reads. The data show some 350,000 distinct CDR3 sequences, 11% seen once. The data are from a study of T cells after yellow fever vaccination. Findings and caveats of the study: A small proportion of clonotypes was detected in both the CD4 and CD8 compartments.

There are 17 residues in the CDR3. Sequenced here: PBMCs, sampled on the day of the first yellow fever vaccination. This chain uses TRBV21-1 with TRBJ2-1; TRBD1 is taken as the D call from the table, unchecked against the DNA. TRBV21-1 is deemed a pseudogene. This clonotype was sampled from a man aged 18 to 30 who received the YFV17D yellow fever vaccine. CDR3 coding DNA: TGTGCCAGCAGCAGCAAAATCGGACAGAGCTCCTACAATGAGCAGTTCTTC. Its protein is CASSSKIGQSSYNEQFF.